This record looks at one TCR beta chain sequence and its context. The data originate from a study of blood T cell repertoires in COVID-19. Study-wide context: Both acute and convalescent COVID-19 samples were obtained from the United States, Italy and Spain. From T cells, B-cell-depleted T cells, or PBMCs came the material, which was cDNA or gDNA.

Per the original data handling: For nucleated cells, counts were estimated from reference gene primer amplification. TCRdb's copy holds only in-frame clones and misses some; the assay was immunoSEQ multiplex PCR. Clone size and the V and J calls come from that table; the DNA yielded D and trimming. The sample consists of 150,000 to 200,000 clones, nearly 85% of them appearing once. The TCR originated in a woman under 40 with acute or convalescent COVID-19. Sequenced: peripheral blood.

For the CDR3, the DNA is TGTGCCAGCAGTTACCCGGGACAGCGTATCTATGGCTACACCTTC. Translation: CASSYPGQRIYGYTF. V gene TRBV6-2 or TRBV6-3 combines with J gene TRBJ1-2; 7 nucleotides line up with TRBD1. V gave up 2 bases and J gave up 4 bases; unmatched junction bases: 7. Germline CDR1 reads MNHEY; CDR2 reads SVGEGT. The CDR3 sequence is 15 residues long.